This entry lists 16 T cell receptor beta chains sequenced from one sample in a study of blood T cell repertoires in COVID-19. Only in-frame clones appear in the TCRdb table, and some are missing; sequencing was by immunoSEQ multiplex PCR. The data show approximately 180,000 clones, around 85% seen once. Sample: peripheral blood. These receptors originate from a man aged 55 to 70 with acute or convalescent COVID-19.

This rearrangement joins TRBV19 to TRBJ2-2; 10 bases match TRBD1. CDR1 and CDR2 from the germline V gene are LNHDA and SQIVND (reference sequence). The J segment lost 4 bases and the V segment lost 10 bases, leaving 6 bases of the junction unmatched. CDR3 length equals 14 residues. CDR3 nucleotides: TGTGCCACTTGGGACAGGGGATCCACCGGGGAGCTGTTTTTT. Translated, it gives CATWDRGSTGELFF. Variable domain in full (rest from reference TRBV19 and TRBJ2-2): DGGITQSPKYLFRKEGQNVTLSCEQNLNHDAMYWYRQDPGQGLRLIYYSQIVNDFQKGDIAEGYSVSREKKESFPLTVTSAQKNPTAFYLCATWDRGSTGELFFGEGSRLTVL.

This chain joins TRBV27 and TRBJ2-1, with 8 bases lining up with TRBD2. Germline CDR1 and CDR2: MNHEY and SMNVEV (reference sequence). Germline trimming cut 3 bases from V and 5 bases from J; bases unmatched to any gene: 3. The CDR3 is 14 amino acids. The CDR3 region has the DNA TGTGCCAGCAGTTTGAAGCGGGGGCACAATGAGCAGTTCTTC. The encoded protein is CASSLKRGHNEQFF.

The chain uses TRBV18 and TRBJ1-1; 7 nucleotides match TRBD1. The germline gives CDR1 KGHSH, CDR2 LQKENI. The junction had 6 bases not matched to a gene; V was cut back by 4 bases and J by 1 base. The CDR3 contains 15 residues. CDR3 region: CASSQTGTENTEAFF. CDR3 coding DNA: TGTGCCAGCTCACAGACCGGGACAGAGAACACTGAAGCTTTCTTT.

V gene TRBV5-1 combines with J gene TRBJ2-1; the D gene is possibly TRBD2 (6 bases). Per the germline V gene, CDR1 is SGHRS and CDR2 is YFSETQ. This CDR3 region has 15 residues. V shed 3 bases and J shed 4 bases, with 14 bases lying between them. This chain's CDR3 is CASSSGTQTYNEQFF. In nucleotides, the CDR3 is TGCGCCAGCAGCTCCGGGACTCAGACTTACAATGAGCAGTTCTTC.

The rearrangement uses TRBV10-3 and TRBJ1-1, with 11 bases lining up with TRBD1. The CDR3 runs to 17 residues. Germline CDR1 ENHRY, CDR2 SYGVKD. The trim removed 4 bases at V and 0 bases at J, leaving 7 bases unmatched. The DNA for the CDR3 is TGTGCCATCAGTGGGACAGGGGGCGCGCCCATGAACACTGAAGCTTTCTTT. It codes for CAISGTGGAPMNTEAFF.

V gene TRBV9 combines with J gene TRBJ1-1; tentatively, D is TRBD1 (5 bases). Per germline, CDR1 SGDLS and CDR2 YYNGEE. Trimming took off 0 bases at V and 0 bases at J, with 12 bases between the two ends. The CDR3 covers 16 residues. For the CDR3, the DNA is TGTGCCAGCAGCGTAGGCAGCGGGACCGTGAACACTGAAGCTTTCTTT. Its protein is CASSVGSGTVNTEAFF.

This clone was seen a single time. The genes are TRBV7-8 and TRBJ2-7; D possibly corresponds to TRBD2 (7 bases). There are 15 residues in the CDR3. CDR1 is SGHVS, CDR2 FQNEAQ, per germline. The V end lost 5 bases, the J end lost 3 bases, and 17 bases lay between the germline ends. The CDR3 reads CASSPRRGGVYEQYF. The CDR3 DNA follows: TGTGCCAGCAGCCCGAGGAGGGGGGGAGTCTACGAGCAGTACTTC. Full variable domain (rest looked up from reference TRBV7-8 and TRBJ2-7): GAGVSQSPRYKVAKRGQDVALRCDPISGHVSLFWYQQALGQGPEFLTYFQNEAQLDKSGLPSDRFFAERPEGSVSTLKIQRTQQEDSAVYLCASSPRRGGVYEQYFGPGTRLTVT.

This clone has only one observation. The V call is TRBV7-2, the J call TRBJ2-7; TRBD2 agrees at 9 bases. Germline loops: CDR1 SGHTA, CDR2 FQGNSA. The CDR3 has 15 residues. V lost 2 bases and J lost 1; bases outside the gene matches: 3. The CDR3 bases are TGTGCCAGCAGCTTACTCCTAGCGGGGTCCTACGAGCAGTACTTC. Encoded protein: CASSLLLAGSYEQYF.

V is TRBV7-8 and J is TRBJ2-7, with TRBD2 matching 7 bases. The ends lost 2 bases at V and 0 bases at J; junction bases unmatched: 7. The CDR3 runs to 16 residues. The germline V gene has CDR1 SGHVS and CDR2 FQNEAQ. The CDR3 region is CASSLSLASDSYEQYF. CDR3 nucleotide sequence: TGTGCCAGCAGCTTATCACTAGCGTCCGACTCCTACGAGCAGTACTTC.

This clone was seen once. The rearrangement uses TRBV28 and TRBJ2-3, with 10 bases that match TRBD2. The junction had 8 bases not matched to a gene; V was cut back by 7 bases and J by 4 bases. Germline V CDR1 and CDR2: MDHEN, SYDVKM. The length of the CDR3 is 15 residues. The CDR3 reads CASIESGRAADTQYF. In DNA form, the CDR3 reads TGTGCCAGCATCGAAAGCGGGAGGGCCGCAGATACGCAGTATTTT. Together with reference TRBV28 and TRBJ2-3, the CDR3 gives the full variable domain: DVKVTQSSRYLVKRTGEKVFLECVQDMDHENMFWYRQDPGLGLRLIYFSYDVKMKEKGDIPEGYSVSREKKERFSLILESASTNQTSMYLCASIESGRAADTQYFGPGTRLTVL.

CDR3 DNA sequence: TGTGCCAGCAGCACGGGACAGTATAATTCACCCCTCCACTTT. It codes for CASSTGQYNSPLHF. The gene calls are TRBV11-2 and TRBJ1-6; 7 bases are a match to TRBD1. V was clipped by 5 bases and J by 4 bases; unmatched bases: 2. The CDR3 extends over 14 amino acids. CDR1 and CDR2 from the germline V gene are SGHAT and FQNNGV. The full variable domain, with the rest looked up from reference TRBV11-2 and TRBJ1-6, is EAGVAQSPRYKIIEKRQSVAFWCNPISGHATLYWYQQILGQGPKLLIQFQNNGVVDDSQLPKDRFSAERLKGVDSTLKIQPAKLEDSAVYLCASSTGQYNSPLHFGNGTRLTVT.

V is TRBV2 and J is TRBJ2-3; maybe TRBD1 (5 bases). CDR3 length: 14 residues. Between the trimmed V and J ends, which lost 7 bases and 3 bases, there was a span of 14 bases. Germline lookup yields CDR1 SNHLY and CDR2 FYNNEI. CDR3 in amino acids: CASTRSGWTDTQYF. In DNA, the CDR3 is TGTGCCAGCACTCGGTCAGGGTGGACAGATACGCAGTATTTT. The variable domain in full, with the rest retrieved from reference TRBV2 and TRBJ2-3, is EPEVTQTPSHQVTQMGQEVILRCVPISNHLYFYWYRQILGQKVEFLVSFYNNEISEKSEIFDDQFSVERPDGSNFTLKIRSTKLEDSAMYFCASTRSGWTDTQYFGPGTRLTVL.

The J gene is TRBJ1-6, the V gene TRBV19; 8 bases align to TRBD1. With 3 bases clipped from V and 11 bases from J, the junction kept 9 bases outside the gene matches. Germline V gene data show CDR1 as LNHDA and CDR2 as SQIVND (reference sequence). The CDR3 is made up of 15 amino acids. CDR3 sequence reads: CASSMATGVLAPLHF. The CDR3 bases are TGTGCCAGTAGTATGGCGACAGGGGTGTTGGCACCCCTCCACTTT.

The chain links TRBV3-1 (or the pseudogene TRBV3-2) to TRBJ2-7; 15 positions match TRBD2. Germline CDR1 reads LGHDT; CDR2 reads YNNKEL (reference sequence). This CDR3 contains 17 residues. V was clipped by 0 bases and J by 5 bases; unmatched bases: 5. The CDR3 DNA reads as TGTGCCAGCAGCCAAGATAGGGGGACTAGCGGGAGGAACGAGCAGTACTTC. Translating gives CASSQDRGTSGRNEQYF.

J is TRBJ1-6 and V is TRBV18; tentative D call: TRBD1 (5 bases). V shed 0 bases and J shed 7 bases, with 7 bases lying between them. The CDR3 has 14 amino acids. Germline CDR1 is KGHSH and CDR2 is LQKENI. The CDR3 sequence: CASSPPYRNSPLHF. The CDR3 DNA is TGTGCCAGCTCACCACCCTACAGGAATTCACCCCTCCACTTT.

The sample holds a few counts of this clone. The rearrangement uses TRBV14 and TRBJ2-2; D unclear. CDR1 and CDR2 (germline): SGHDN, FVKESK. The V end lost 4 bases, the J end lost 0 bases, and 12 bases lay between the germline ends. CDR3 length: 16 residues. The chain's CDR3 is CASSRVTLANTGELFF. CDR3 bases: TGTGCCAGCAGCCGCGTAACGCTGGCGAACACCGGGGAGCTGTTTTTT. Using reference TRBV14 and TRBJ2-2 for the parts outside the CDR3, the full variable domain is EAGVTQFPSHSVIEKGQTVTLRCDPISGHDNLYWYRRVMGKEIKFLLHFVKESKQDESGMPNNRFLAERTGGTYSTLKVQPAELEDSGVYFCASSRVTLANTGELFFGEGSRLTVL.